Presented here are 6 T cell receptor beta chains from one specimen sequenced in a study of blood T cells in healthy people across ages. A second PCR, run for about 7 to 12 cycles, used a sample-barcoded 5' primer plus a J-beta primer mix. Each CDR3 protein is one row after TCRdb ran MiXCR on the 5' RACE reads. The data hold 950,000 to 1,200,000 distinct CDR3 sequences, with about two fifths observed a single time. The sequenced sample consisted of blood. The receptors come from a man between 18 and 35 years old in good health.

The CDR3 bases are TGTGCCATCAGTGAGGAGGGATTAAGATCGACTGAAGCTTTCTTT. This sequence encodes CAISEEGLRSTEAFF. This chain joins TRBV10-3 and TRBJ1-1; D call uncertain. Germline CDR1 reads ENHRY; CDR2 reads SYGVKD. The CDR3 consists of 15 residues. The germline V and J ends were trimmed by 2 bases and 5 bases, with 15 bases remaining between them.

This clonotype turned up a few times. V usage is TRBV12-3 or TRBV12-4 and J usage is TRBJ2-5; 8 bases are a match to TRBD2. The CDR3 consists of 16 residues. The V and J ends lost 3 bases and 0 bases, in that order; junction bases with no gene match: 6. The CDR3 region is CASSFSGGGNQETQYF. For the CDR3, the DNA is TGTGCCAGCAGTTTCTCGGGCGGGGGGAACCAAGAGACCCAGTACTTC.

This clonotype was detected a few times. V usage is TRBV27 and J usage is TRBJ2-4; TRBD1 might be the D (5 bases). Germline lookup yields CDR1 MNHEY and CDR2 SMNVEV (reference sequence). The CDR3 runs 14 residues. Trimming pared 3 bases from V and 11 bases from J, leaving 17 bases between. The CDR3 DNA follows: TGTGCCAGCAGTTTGGATCCCCATCAGGGTGTTCAGTACTTC. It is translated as CASSLDPHQGVQYF.

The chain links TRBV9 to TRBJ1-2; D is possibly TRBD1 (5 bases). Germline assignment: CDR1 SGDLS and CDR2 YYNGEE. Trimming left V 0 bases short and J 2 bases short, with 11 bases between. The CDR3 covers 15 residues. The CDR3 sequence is CASSVDGGVNYGYTF. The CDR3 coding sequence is TGTGCCAGCAGCGTAGATGGGGGGGTGAACTATGGCTACACCTTC.

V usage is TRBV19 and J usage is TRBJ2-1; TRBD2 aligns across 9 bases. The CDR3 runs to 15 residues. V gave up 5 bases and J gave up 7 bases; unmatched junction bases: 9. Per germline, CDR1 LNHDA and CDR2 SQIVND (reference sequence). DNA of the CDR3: TGTGCCAGTAGTCCCCGCGGGGGGGCCCGTAATGAGCAGTTCTTC. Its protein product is CASSPRGGARNEQFF.

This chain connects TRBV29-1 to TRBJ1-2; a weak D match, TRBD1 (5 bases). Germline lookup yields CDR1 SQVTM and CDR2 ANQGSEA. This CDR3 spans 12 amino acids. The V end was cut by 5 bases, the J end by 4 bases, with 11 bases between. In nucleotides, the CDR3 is TGCAGCGTTATTAGGCAGGGCTATGGCTACACCTTC. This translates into CSVIRQGYGYTF.